Listed below are T cell receptor beta chains from one sample, sequenced in a study of cytomegalovirus exposure and HLA in healthy donors. Sequencing used immunoSEQ multiplex PCR; TCRdb keeps in-frame clones, though not all of them. This sample carries 100,000 to 150,000 clones, roughly nine tenths of them seen once, and the ten largest clones take more than 1%. The sequenced sample was PBMCs. These receptors originate from a woman aged 18-35 years in good health and CMV-seronegative. Both conserved end residues are part of each CDR3. The order of the fields is clone size, V gene, D gene, J gene, CDR3 protein, CDR3 DNA. D genes are given only for firm matches. Clone size is given for some rows only: seen once, a few or many times, or a class if the clone is expanded.

>-|TRBV29-1|-|TRBJ1-1
CSARPTTMNTEAFF
TGCAGCGCCCGCCCGACAACCATGAACACTGAAGCTTTCTTT
>-|TRBV7-7|-|TRBJ2-3
CASSLGGVTDTQYF
TGTGCTAGCAGCTTAGGAGGCGTGACAGATACGCAGTATTTT
>-|TRBV19|-|TRBJ1-2
CASNVARGRYGYTF
TGTGCCAGTAACGTAGCCAGGGGCCGTTATGGCTACACCTTC
>-|TRBV10-3|TRBD1|TRBJ1-4
CAISESDREGEKLFF
TGTGCCATCAGTGAGTCGGACAGGGAGGGTGAAAAACTGTTTTTT
>-|TRBV4-2|TRBD2|TRBJ2-3
CASSQEGTSGGSTDTQYF
TGTGCCAGCAGCCAAGAAGGGACTAGCGGGGGAAGCACAGATACGCAGTATTTT
>-|TRBV9|TRBD1|TRBJ2-3
CASSPGQGDDTQYF
TGTGCCAGCAGCCCGGGACAGGGGGACGATACGCAGTATTTT
>-|TRBV10-3|TRBD1|TRBJ2-6
CAISGTGAGANVLTF
TGTGCCATCAGTGGGACAGGGGCTGGGGCCAACGTCCTGACTTTC
>-|TRBV25-1|TRBD1|TRBJ2-1
CASSKWTGTGEQFF
TGTGCCAGCAGCAAGTGGACAGGAACGGGGGAGCAGTTCTTC
>-|TRBV25-1|TRBD1|TRBJ2-2
CASSESGGSTGELFF
TGTGCCAGCAGTGAGTCAGGGGGCAGTACCGGGGAGCTGTTTTTT
>-|TRBV5-6|-|TRBJ1-1
CASSLVQGQAFF
TGTGCCAGCAGCTTGGTCCAGGGGCAAGCTTTCTTT
>-|TRBV11-2|-|TRBJ1-3
CASSWWRGSGNTIYF
TGTGCCAGCAGCTGGTGGAGGGGTTCAGGAAACACCATATATTTT
>-|TRBV4-1|-|TRBJ1-1
CASSQEGQSNTEAFF
TGCGCCAGCAGCCAAGAGGGACAATCCAACACTGAAGCTTTCTTT
>-|TRBV18|TRBD1|TRBJ1-6
CASSNDRGFYNSPLHF
TGTGCCAGCTCAAACGACAGGGGGTTCTATAATTCACCCCTCCACTTT
>-|TRBV19|TRBD1|TRBJ1-5
CASNGDRGRQPQHF
TGTGCCAGTAACGGGGACAGGGGCAGGCAGCCCCAGCATTTT
>-|TRBV18|-|TRBJ2-6
CASSPPLVVLHRANVLTF
TGTGCCAGCTCACCACCACTGGTCGTACTACACCGGGCCAACGTCCTGACTTTC
>-|TRBV27|TRBD1|TRBJ2-2
CASSFKIRDRGLTGELFF
TGTGCCAGCAGTTTTAAAATACGGGACAGGGGGCTCACCGGGGAGCTGTTTTTT
>-|TRBV11-2|-|TRBJ2-7
CASSLAGSSEQYF
TGTGCCAGCAGTTTAGCCGGGTCTAGTGAGCAGTACTTC
>-|TRBV6-1|-|TRBJ1-1
CASSGIAGSGAFF
TGTGCCAGCAGTGGGATTGCGGGGAGTGGAGCTTTCTTT
>-|TRBV7-8|-|TRBJ2-7
CASSLVSRSQTAAYEQYF
TGTGCCAGCAGCTTAGTATCTAGGTCACAGACAGCCGCCTACGAGCAGTACTTC
>few|TRBV6-6|-|TRBJ2-1
CASTHYVAQFF
TGTGCCAGCACTCATTATGTGGCGCAGTTCTTC
>-|TRBV19|TRBD1|TRBJ1-1
CASSTATGQGFGGPEAFF
TGTGCCAGTAGTACTGCCACGGGACAGGGGTTTGGTGGCCCTGAAGCTTTCTTT
>-|TRBV2|-|TRBJ1-1
CASNMGGITEAFF
TGTGCCAGCAACATGGGGGGAATCACTGAAGCTTTCTTT
>-|TRBV10-2|-|TRBJ2-1
CASLLRSYNEQFF
TGCGCCAGTTTACTGCGCTCCTACAATGAGCAGTTCTTC
>few|TRBV7-9|-|TRBJ1-5
CASSLGAGPQHF
TGTGCCAGCAGTTTGGGGGCGGGGCCCCAGCATTTT
>-|TRBV5-4|-|TRBJ1-1
CASSGLDSEAFF
TGTGCCAGCAGCGGGTTGGACAGTGAAGCTTTCTTT
>-|TRBV6-6|TRBD1|TRBJ2-1
CASSLPPGQYNEQFF
TGTGCCAGCAGTCTACCCCCGGGACAGTACAATGAGCAGTTCTTC
>-|TRBV13|-|TRBJ1-5
CASSLGPTADQPQHF
TGTGCCAGCAGCTTAGGTCCGACAGCCGATCAGCCCCAGCATTTT
>-|TRBV5-1|TRBD1|TRBJ1-1
CASRLAGGMNTEAFF
TGCGCCAGCAGATTGGCAGGGGGAATGAACACTGAAGCTTTCTTT
>-|TRBV5-8|-|TRBJ2-3
CASSLFGGRADTQYF
TGTGCCAGCAGCTTGTTTGGGGGCAGGGCAGATACGCAGTATTTT
>-|TRBV2|-|TRBJ1-2
CASSEAEGSYGYTF
TGTGCCAGCAGTGAAGCGGAGGGAAGCTATGGCTACACCTTC
>-|TRBV6-5|-|TRBJ2-3
CASGARGIQDTQYF
TGTGCCAGCGGCGCCCGAGGGATTCAAGATACGCAGTATTTT
>-|TRBV27|-|TRBJ1-1
CASSLGSLHTEAFF
TGTGCCAGCAGTTTAGGCAGTCTCCACACTGAAGCTTTCTTT
>-|TRBV5-1|-|TRBJ2-6
CASSFLQSGANVLTF
TGCGCCAGCAGCTTCTTACAGTCTGGGGCCAACGTCCTGACTTTC
>-|TRBV11-3|TRBD1|TRBJ2-7
CASSTGQGDPYEQYF
TGTGCCAGCAGCACGGGACAGGGGGACCCCTACGAGCAGTACTTC
>-|TRBV2|-|TRBJ1-3
CASTYSGNTIYF
TGTGCTTCAACCTACTCTGGAAACACCATATATTTT
>once|TRBV18|-|TRBJ2-3
CASSADHKDTQYF
TGTGCCAGCTCAGCGGATCATAAAGATACGCAGTATTTT
>-|TRBV6-6|-|TRBJ2-3
CASRRAGDTQYF
TGTGCCAGCAGGAGGGCCGGCGATACGCAGTATTTT
>once|TRBV6-6|TRBD1|TRBJ1-6
CASSRRDRDSPLHF
TGTGCCAGCAGCCGCCGGGACAGAGATTCACCCCTCCACTTT
>-|TRBV5-1|TRBD1|TRBJ1-1
CASSPVQGAEAFF
TGCGCCAGCAGCCCAGTCCAGGGGGCTGAAGCTTTCTTT
>-|TRBV11-2|-|TRBJ2-1
CASSLGTFNEQFF
TGTGCCAGCAGCTTAGGGACTTTCAATGAGCAGTTCTTC
>-|TRBV6-6|TRBD1|TRBJ1-2
CASRSTGGSGYGYTF
TGTGCCAGCAGATCGACAGGGGGCAGTGGCTATGGCTACACCTTC
>-|TRBV10-2|-|TRBJ2-7
CASTQRGSYEQYF
TGCGCCAGCACCCAAAGGGGTTCCTACGAGCAGTACTTC
>-|TRBV29-1|TRBD1|TRBJ1-1
CSVQGALNTEAFF
TGCAGCGTTCAGGGGGCCTTGAACACTGAAGCTTTCTTT
>-|TRBV7-9|-|TRBJ1-1
CASSLWQGKAFF
TGTGCCAGCAGCTTATGGCAGGGGAAAGCTTTCTTT
>-|TRBV7-8|TRBD2|TRBJ2-3
CASSFTSGGTDTQYF
TGTGCCAGCAGCTTCACTAGCGGGGGCACAGATACGCAGTATTTT
>-|TRBV6-1|-|TRBJ1-4
CASSEIRGVMGTTNEKLFF
TGTGCCAGCAGTGAAATTCGCGGCGTGATGGGTACAACTAATGAAAAACTGTTTTTT
>-|TRBV7-2|-|TRBJ2-5
CASSLGRRVETQYF
TGTGCCAGCAGCTTGGGGCGGAGGGTAGAGACCCAGTACTTC
>-|TRBV14|TRBD1|TRBJ1-6
CASSQGIWTGGLDQPLHF
TGTGCCAGCAGCCAAGGGATTTGGACAGGGGGCTTGGATCAGCCCCTCCACTTT
>-|TRBV6-1|-|TRBJ2-1
CATPGIPGEQFF
TGTGCCACCCCGGGGATCCCCGGGGAGCAGTTCTTC
>-|TRBV6-6|TRBD2|TRBJ2-5
CASSFERAGGPETQYF
TGTGCCAGCAGTTTTGAGAGGGCGGGGGGGCCGGAGACCCAGTACTTC
>-|TRBV6-6|-|TRBJ1-2
CASSPVDSRGYTF
TGTGCCAGCAGTCCTGTCGACAGTCGTGGCTACACCTTC
>-|TRBV13|TRBD2|TRBJ2-2
CASSRGLAGGHAGELFF
TGTGCCAGCAGCCGGGGACTAGCGGGGGGGCACGCCGGGGAGCTGTTTTTT
>-|TRBV6-5|TRBD1|TRBJ1-2
CASSYYRDRGLPYTF
TGTGCCAGCAGTTACTACCGGGACAGGGGGCTACCATACACCTTC
>-|TRBV27|TRBD1|TRBJ1-1
CASSPDRVGVNTEAFF
TGTGCCAGCAGTCCCGACAGGGTTGGGGTCAACACTGAAGCTTTCTTT
>-|TRBV7-9|TRBD2|TRBJ2-1
CASSLSAGGLKRNEQFF
TGTGCCAGCAGCTTATCCGCGGGGGGATTGAAACGCAATGAGCAGTTCTTC
>-|TRBV9|TRBD2|TRBJ2-1
CASSVERWVGTTANNEQFF
TGTGCCAGCAGCGTAGAGCGTTGGGTTGGGACTACCGCTAACAATGAGCAGTTCTTC
>-|TRBV5-4|-|TRBJ1-1
CASSFRQNTEAFF
TGTGCCAGCAGCTTCAGACAGAACACTGAAGCTTTCTTT
>-|TRBV7-9|-|TRBJ1-2
CASSLGSGDGYTF
TGTGCCAGCAGCTTAGGTTCGGGGGATGGCTACACCTTC